These 26 T cell receptor beta chains were sequenced from one sample in a study of cytomegalovirus exposure and HLA in healthy donors. It was with 60 Vbeta and 13 Jbeta primers that the PCR ran. The repertoire was sequenced with immunoSEQ multiplex PCR; TCRdb's copy has only in-frame clones and lacks some. The table includes about 78,000 clones, approximately 77% detected once. Sequencing used PBMCs. All receptors derive from a woman between 40 and 50 years old in good health and CMV-seropositive.

This clone was seen a few times. The V call is TRBV5-6, the J call TRBJ1-2; a possible D gene is TRBD1 (6 bases). CDR3 length equals 15 residues. Germline V gives CDR1 SGHDT, CDR2 YYEEEE. V gave up 7 bases and J gave up 6 bases, with 22 bases separating them. Written as DNA, the CDR3 is TGTGCCAGCTACCCACTCGACAGGCCTTTAGATGGCTACACCTTC. Residues: CASYPLDRPLDGYTF.

J is TRBJ2-1 and V is TRBV5-1, with TRBD1 matching 10 bases. The junction had 6 bases not matched to a gene; V was cut back by 3 bases and J by 6 bases. The CDR3 is 15 residues long. Germline V gene lookup returns CDR1 SGHRS and CDR2 YFSETQ. DNA for the CDR3: TGCGCCAGCAGCTCCGGGACAGGGGATTCCAATGAGCAGTTCTTC. It yields the protein CASSSGTGDSNEQFF.

The chain carries TRBV7-3 and TRBJ1-2; 7 positions agree with TRBD1. J gave up 8 bases and V 2 bases, and 5 bases lay outside the gene matches. The CDR3 has 13 residues. Germline CDR1 and CDR2: SGHTA and FQGTGA. The CDR3 DNA is TGTGCCAGCAGCTTACGACAGGGTTCGGGCTACACCTTC. Translating it yields CASSLRQGSGYTF. The whole variable domain, remainder taken from reference TRBV7-3 and TRBJ1-2, is GAGVSQTPSNKVTEKGKYVELRCDPISGHTALYWYRQSLGQGPEFLIYFQGTGAADDSGLPNDRFFAVRPEGSVSTLKIQRTERGDSAVYLCASSLRQGSGYTFGSGTRLTVV.

The chain carries TRBV10-3 and TRBJ2-3; TRBD2 is a possible D gene (5 bases). The length of the CDR3 is 15 residues. Germline V gene lookup returns CDR1 ENHRY and CDR2 SYGVKD. V was cut by 5 bases and J by 6 bases, with 18 bases left in between. The CDR3 sequence is CAISSDRDRADTQYF. CDR3 bases: TGTGCCATCAGTTCGGATCGGGATCGGGCGGATACGCAGTATTTT.

V is TRBV7-2 and J is TRBJ2-2; D is uncertain. CDR1 and CDR2 (germline): SGHTA, FQGNSA. CDR3 size: 15 residues. V lost 4 bases and J 6 bases, leaving 15 bases between the germline ends. The CDR3 sequence is CASSSIPTQAGELFF. The CDR3 DNA reads as TGTGCCAGCAGCTCCATACCCACTCAGGCCGGGGAGCTGTTTTTT.

The chain carries TRBV29-1 and TRBJ2-7; D is uncertain. The length of the CDR3 is 11 residues. CDR1 is SQVTM, CDR2 ANQGSEA, per germline. Trimming took 5 bases from V and 5 from J, leaving 10 bases between them. The CDR3 sequence is CSVIAENEQYF. CDR3 DNA sequence: TGCAGCGTTATAGCAGAAAACGAGCAGTACTTC.

The J gene is TRBJ1-2, the V gene TRBV10-2; D is unresolved. The V gene lost 0 bases and the J gene lost 9 bases, with 14 bases spanning the gap. The CDR3 runs 14 residues. The germline V gene has CDR1 WSHSY and CDR2 SAAADI. DNA of the CDR3: TGCGCCAGCAGTGAGTCCGGGAAAGAATGGAGCTACACCTTC. Translated: CASSESGKEWSYTF.

The chain carries TRBV7-2 and TRBJ1-5; the D is unclear. The germline V gene encodes CDR1 SGHTA and CDR2 FQGNSA. V lost 5 bases and J lost 8, with 10 bases in between. This CDR3 is built from 12 residues. The CDR3 protein is CASSVLSEPQHF. As DNA, the CDR3 is TGTGCCAGCAGCGTACTTAGTGAGCCCCAGCATTTT.

A word on this clone: The identical CDR3 is also encoded by other nucleotide sequences in the sample. The V call is TRBV5-1, the J call TRBJ1-1; maybe TRBD1 (6 bases). Trimming shortened V by 0 bases and J by 2 bases, and 8 bases separated the two germline ends. Germline V lookup: CDR1 SGHRS, CDR2 YFSETQ. The CDR3 extends over 14 amino acids. The DNA of the CDR3 is TGCGCCAGCAGCTTGGGGACAGTTAACACTGAAGCTTTCTTT. Residues: CASSLGTVNTEAFF.

This clone was counted once. This chain joins TRBV9 and TRBJ1-2, with TRBD1 matching 8 bases. V dropped 2 bases and J dropped 8; count of bases not matched to a gene: 5. The CDR3 is 13 amino acids. Germline CDR1 and CDR2: SGDLS and YYNGEE. The CDR3 loop reads CASSVEDRGGYTF. CDR3 coding DNA: TGTGCCAGCAGCGTTGAAGACAGGGGCGGCTACACCTTC.

This chain connects TRBV6-1 to TRBJ1-1; D uncertain. Per germline, CDR1 MNHNS and CDR2 SASEGT. CDR3 length: 13 residues. The germline V and J ends were trimmed by 8 bases and 3 bases, with 13 bases remaining between them. This CDR3 reads CASPTVTDTEAFF. The CDR3 DNA reads as TGTGCCAGCCCAACCGTAACGGACACTGAAGCTTTCTTT.

The chain has TRBV27 and TRBJ2-7; TRBD2 is a possible D gene (5 bases). The CDR3 loop spans 19 amino acids. Germline V gene data show CDR1 as MNHEY and CDR2 as SMNVEV (reference sequence). Trimming stripped 3 bases from V and 2 bases from J, with 26 bases between. In DNA, the CDR3 is TGTGCCAGCAGTTTGTCCGGCCGGGGTTCCGGGCGTCCCGCCTACGAGCAGTACTTC. It translates to CASSLSGRGSGRPAYEQYF.

The chain uses TRBV15 and TRBJ2-3, with 8 nucleotides matching TRBD2. This CDR3 region has 15 residues. The J segment lost 0 bases and the V segment lost 5 bases, leaving 4 bases of the junction unmatched. From germline, CDR1 is LNHNV and CDR2 YYDKDF (reference sequence). The CDR3 DNA sequence: TGTGCCACCAGCCTACTAGCGGATAGCACAGATACGCAGTATTTT. It encodes CATSLLADSTDTQYF.

The chain carries TRBV5-4 and TRBJ1-1; 8 bases align to TRBD1. This CDR3 has 13 amino acids. Germline-derived CDR1 and CDR2 are SGHNT and YYREEE (reference sequence). J was trimmed by 6 bases and V by 4 bases; bases with no gene match: 5. The CDR3 reads CASSRDRQSEAFF. CDR3 DNA sequence: TGTGCCAGCAGCCGGGACAGGCAGTCTGAAGCTTTCTTT.

The rearrangement uses TRBV2 and TRBJ2-6; D might be TRBD2 (5 bases). The germline V gene encodes CDR1 SNHLY and CDR2 FYNNEI. CDR3 length: 14 residues. The V end was cut by 10 bases, the J end by 0 bases, with 10 bases between. The CDR3 DNA reads as TGTGCCACCCGGCGGGTCTCTGGGGCCAACGTCCTGACTTTC. Protein product: CATRRVSGANVLTF.

This clone occurred a few times. This sequence joins TRBV11-2 and TRBJ2-1; 7 bases are a match to TRBD2. Germline CDR1 reads SGHAT; CDR2 reads FQNNGV. Germline trimming cut 1 base from V and 4 bases from J; bases unmatched to any gene: 4. The CDR3 covers 15 residues. CDR3 DNA sequence: TGTGCCAGCAGCTTAGGAGGACTAGGGTACAATGAGCAGTTCTTC. Translated, it gives CASSLGGLGYNEQFF.

This chain connects TRBV19 to TRBJ1-2; 7 bases fit TRBD1. The CDR3 spans 14 residues. The germline V gene has CDR1 LNHDA and CDR2 SQIVND (reference sequence). V was pared by 5 bases and J by 10 bases, with 13 bases of the junction left unmatched. CDR3 DNA sequence: TGTGCCAGTAGTCCCTGGGACAGCGTTTCGGTCTACACCTTC. Translated: CASSPWDSVSVYTF.

In its sample, this clone was seen a few times. The J gene is TRBJ2-7, the V gene TRBV6-1; TRBD1 aligns across 10 bases. Germline loops: CDR1 MNHNS, CDR2 SASEGT. V shed 6 bases, J shed 6 bases, and the junction held 8 bases outside the gene matches. The CDR3 loop spans 14 amino acids. The CDR3 is CASSPRDRGLEQYF. The CDR3 DNA reads as TGTGCCAGCAGCCCCCGGGACAGGGGACTCGAGCAGTACTTC.

The chain carries TRBV27 and TRBJ1-1; D is undetermined. The CDR3 is 14 residues long. Germline V gene data show CDR1 as MNHEY and CDR2 as SMNVEV (reference sequence). Trimming pared 0 bases from V and 6 bases from J, leaving 11 bases between. DNA for the CDR3: TGTGCCAGCAGTTTATCGTACGCAGGTGCTGAAGCTTTCTTT. It encodes CASSLSYAGAEAFF.

The chain carries TRBV6-1 and TRBJ1-4, with 7 bases that match TRBD1. The CDR3 spans 14 residues. Losses at the gene ends were 3 bases for V and 9 bases for J; bases not matched to a gene: 7. The germline V gene has CDR1 MNHNS and CDR2 SASEGT. Here the CDR3 DNA reads TGTGCCAGCAGTGAGCGACAGGGCGGAAAAAAACTGTTTTTT. Translation gives CASSERQGGKKLFF.

A few counts support this clone. Sequence at one end of the junction differs from germline and may be a read error. This sequence joins TRBV2 and TRBJ1-2; 7 bases are a match to TRBD1. Germline loops: CDR1 SNHLY, CDR2 FYNNEI. The CDR3 is 13 amino acids. The CDR3 spells CASNDRAFYGYPF. The CDR3, as DNA: TGTGCCAGCAACGACAGGGCCTTCTATGGCTACCCCTTC.

J is TRBJ1-5 and V is TRBV7-6, with 8 positions matching TRBD1. The CDR3 sequence is 15 residues long. Trimming at V came to 3 bases and at J to 7 bases, leaving 8 bases not matched to a gene. Germline CDR1 reads SGHVS; CDR2 reads FNYEAQ. The CDR3 sequence: CASSLDETGVQPQHF. CDR3 DNA: TGTGCCAGCAGCTTGGATGAGACAGGGGTACAGCCCCAGCATTTT.

This clone was found a few times. The chain is built from TRBV19 and TRBJ2-6; D may be TRBD2 (6 bases). Trimming stripped 5 bases from V and 12 bases from J, with 14 bases between. Germline CDR1 reads LNHDA; CDR2 reads SQIVND (reference sequence). This CDR3 has 13 amino acids. CDR3 in DNA: TGTGCCAGTAGTCCAGGGTTCGGGAGCGTCCTGACTTTC. Translating gives CASSPGFGSVLTF.

This clone was seen a few times. The chain has TRBV28 and TRBJ2-7; no clear D. Trimming removed 7 bases at V and 0 bases at J, with 7 bases between. The CDR3 runs to 12 residues. The V gene's germline CDR1 is MDHEN and CDR2 SYDVKM. The CDR3 region has the DNA TGTGCCAGCAAGACTCACTCCTACGAGCAGTACTTC. As protein: CASKTHSYEQYF.

This clone was observed a handful of times. The chain carries TRBV7-9 and TRBJ1-1; D might be TRBD1 (6 bases). Germline lookup yields CDR1 SEHNR and CDR2 FQNEAQ (reference sequence). The CDR3 is made up of 15 amino acids. V was shortened by 4 bases and J by 11 bases, with 23 bases between the two germline ends. In DNA, the CDR3 is TGTGCCAGCAGCTCACGGGGGGGGCAGATCGATGAGGCTTTCTTT. Amino acids: CASSSRGGQIDEAFF.

The chain carries TRBV6-7 and TRBJ2-1, with 8 bases identical to TRBD2. TRBV6-7 is treated as an ORF (open reading frame) with a function not yet certain. The junction had 15 bases not matched to a gene; V was cut back by 5 bases and J by 0 bases. The CDR3 totals 19 residues. The DNA for the CDR3 is TGTGCCAGCAGTACCGGGACTAGGGAGAGGGGGGCCTCCTACAATGAGCAGTTCTTC. Protein product: CASSTGTRERGASYNEQFF.